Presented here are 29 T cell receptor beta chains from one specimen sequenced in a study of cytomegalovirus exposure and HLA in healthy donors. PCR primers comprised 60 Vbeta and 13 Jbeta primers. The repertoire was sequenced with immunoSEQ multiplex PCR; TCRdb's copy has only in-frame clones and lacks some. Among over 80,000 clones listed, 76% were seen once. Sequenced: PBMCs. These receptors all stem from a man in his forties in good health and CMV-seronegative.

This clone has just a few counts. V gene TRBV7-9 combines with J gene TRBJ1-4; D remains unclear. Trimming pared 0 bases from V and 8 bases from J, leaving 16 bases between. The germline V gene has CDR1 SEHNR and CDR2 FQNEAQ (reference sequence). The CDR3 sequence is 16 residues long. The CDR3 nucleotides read TGTGCCAGCAGCTTAGCGCCGGGGTTTGAGGAAGAAAAACTGTTTTTT. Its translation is CASSLAPGFEEEKLFF.

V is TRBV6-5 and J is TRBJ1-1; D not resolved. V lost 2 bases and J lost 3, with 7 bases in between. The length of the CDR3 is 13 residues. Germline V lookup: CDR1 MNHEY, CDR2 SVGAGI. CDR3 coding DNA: TGTGCCAGCAGTTACGCGGGGTACACTGAAGCTTTCTTT. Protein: CASSYAGYTEAFF.

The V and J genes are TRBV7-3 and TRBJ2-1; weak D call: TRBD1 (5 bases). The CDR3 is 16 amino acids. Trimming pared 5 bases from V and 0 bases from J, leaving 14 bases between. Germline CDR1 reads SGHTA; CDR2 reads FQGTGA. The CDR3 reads CASSPGRGGSYNEQFF. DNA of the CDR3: TGTGCCAGCAGCCCAGGAAGGGGCGGCTCCTACAATGAGCAGTTCTTC. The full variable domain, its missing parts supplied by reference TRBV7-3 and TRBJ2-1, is GAGVSQTPSNKVTEKGKYVELRCDPISGHTALYWYRQSLGQGPEFLIYFQGTGAADDSGLPNDRFFAVRPEGSVSTLKIQRTERGDSAVYLCASSPGRGGSYNEQFFGPGTRLTVL.

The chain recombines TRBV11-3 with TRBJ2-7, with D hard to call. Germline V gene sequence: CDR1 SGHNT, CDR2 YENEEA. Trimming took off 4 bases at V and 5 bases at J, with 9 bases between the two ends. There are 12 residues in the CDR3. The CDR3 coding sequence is TGTGCCAGCAGCTCGGTATTCGACGAGCAGTACTTC. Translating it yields CASSSVFDEQYF.

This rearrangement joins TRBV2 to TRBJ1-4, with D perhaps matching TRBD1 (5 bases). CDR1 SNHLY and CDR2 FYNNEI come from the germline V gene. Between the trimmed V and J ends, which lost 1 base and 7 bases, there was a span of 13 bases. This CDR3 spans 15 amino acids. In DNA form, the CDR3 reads TGTGCCAGCAGTGAAGTTTGGGGCTTGAGTGAAAAACTGTTTTTT. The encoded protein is CASSEVWGLSEKLFF.

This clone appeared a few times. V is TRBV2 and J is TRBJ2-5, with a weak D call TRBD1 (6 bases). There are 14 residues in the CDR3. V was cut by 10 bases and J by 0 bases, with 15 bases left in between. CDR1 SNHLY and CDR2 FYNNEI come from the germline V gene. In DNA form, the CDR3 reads TGTGCCACCATGGGGAACAGGGACCAAGAGACCCAGTACTTC. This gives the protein CATMGNRDQETQYF.

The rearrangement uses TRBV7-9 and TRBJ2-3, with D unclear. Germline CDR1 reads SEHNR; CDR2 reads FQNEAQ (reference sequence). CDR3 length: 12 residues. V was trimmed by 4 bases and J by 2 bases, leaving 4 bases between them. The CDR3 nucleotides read TGTGCCAGCAGCTCGTACACAGATACGCAGTATTTT. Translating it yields CASSSYTDTQYF.

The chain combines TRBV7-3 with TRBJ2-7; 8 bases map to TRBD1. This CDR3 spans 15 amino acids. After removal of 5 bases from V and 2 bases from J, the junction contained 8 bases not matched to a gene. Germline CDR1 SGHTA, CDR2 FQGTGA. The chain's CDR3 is CASSLTGVGAYEQYF. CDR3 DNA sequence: TGTGCCAGCAGCCTGACAGGGGTGGGTGCCTACGAGCAGTACTTC.

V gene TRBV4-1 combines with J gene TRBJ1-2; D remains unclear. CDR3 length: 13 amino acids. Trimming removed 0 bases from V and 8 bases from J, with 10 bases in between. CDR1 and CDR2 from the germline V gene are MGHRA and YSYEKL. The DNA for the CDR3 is TGCGCCAGCAGCCAAGATCGGGGTGGAGGCTACACCTTC. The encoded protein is CASSQDRGGGYTF.

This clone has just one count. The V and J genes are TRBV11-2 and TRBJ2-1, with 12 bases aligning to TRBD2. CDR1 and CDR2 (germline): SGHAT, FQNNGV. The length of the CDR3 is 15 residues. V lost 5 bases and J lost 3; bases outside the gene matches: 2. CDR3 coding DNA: TGTGCCAGCAGCGCGACTAGCGGGGGCTACAATGAGCAGTTCTTC. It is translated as CASSATSGGYNEQFF.

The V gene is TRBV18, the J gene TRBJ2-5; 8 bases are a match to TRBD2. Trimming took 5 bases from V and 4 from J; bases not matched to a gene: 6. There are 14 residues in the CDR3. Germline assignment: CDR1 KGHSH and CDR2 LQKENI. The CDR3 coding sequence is TGTGCCAGCTCATCCGGGACTAGGGGAGAGACCCAGTACTTC. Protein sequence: CASSSGTRGETQYF.

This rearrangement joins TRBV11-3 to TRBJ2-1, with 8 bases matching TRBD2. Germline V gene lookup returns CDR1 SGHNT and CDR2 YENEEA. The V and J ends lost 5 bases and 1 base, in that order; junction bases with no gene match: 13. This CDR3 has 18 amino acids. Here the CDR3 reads CASSPSRFSGVSYNEQFF. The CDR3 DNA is TGTGCCAGCAGCCCCTCCCGGTTTAGCGGGGTTTCCTACAATGAGCAGTTCTTC.

The DNA for the CDR3 is TGTGCCTGCTTCAGGGACTATGGCTACACCTTC. It translates to CACFRDYGYTF. This chain connects TRBV30 to TRBJ1-2; D might be TRBD1 (5 bases). CDR1 GTSNPN and CDR2 SVGIG come from the germline V gene (reference sequence). V was shortened by 6 bases and J by 3 bases, with 8 bases between the two germline ends. This CDR3 is built from 11 residues.

CDR3 residues: CASSGTDRGLTETQYF. The CDR3 DNA is TGTGCCAGCAGCGGCACGGACAGGGGACTCACGGAGACCCAGTACTTC. The rearrangement uses TRBV7-9 and TRBJ2-5; 9 bases fit TRBD1. Trimming cost V 5 bases and J 5 bases; bases outside gene matches: 12. From germline, CDR1 is SEHNR and CDR2 FQNEAQ (reference sequence). The CDR3 contains 16 residues.

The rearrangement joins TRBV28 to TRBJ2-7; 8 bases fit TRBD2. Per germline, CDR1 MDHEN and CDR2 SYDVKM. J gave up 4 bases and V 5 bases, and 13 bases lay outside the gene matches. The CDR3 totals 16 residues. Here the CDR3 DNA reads TGTGCCAGCAGTCCGAGGGTCGGGGGGGCCGGTTACGAGCAGTACTTC. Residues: CASSPRVGGAGYEQYF.

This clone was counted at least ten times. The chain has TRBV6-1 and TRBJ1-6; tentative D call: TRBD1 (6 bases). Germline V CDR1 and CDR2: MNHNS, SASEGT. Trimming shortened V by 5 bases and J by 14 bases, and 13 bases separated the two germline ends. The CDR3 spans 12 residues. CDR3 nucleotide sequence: TGTGCCAGCAGTCCTCAGGGGAGATCCCTCCACTTT. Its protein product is CASSPQGRSLHF.

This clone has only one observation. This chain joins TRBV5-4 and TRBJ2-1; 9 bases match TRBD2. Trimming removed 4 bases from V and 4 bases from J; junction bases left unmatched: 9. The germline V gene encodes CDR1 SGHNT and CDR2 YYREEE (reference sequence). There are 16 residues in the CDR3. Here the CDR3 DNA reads TGTGCCAGCAGCACCTTAGCGGGGGCTAAATACAATGAGCAGTTCTTC. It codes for CASSTLAGAKYNEQFF.

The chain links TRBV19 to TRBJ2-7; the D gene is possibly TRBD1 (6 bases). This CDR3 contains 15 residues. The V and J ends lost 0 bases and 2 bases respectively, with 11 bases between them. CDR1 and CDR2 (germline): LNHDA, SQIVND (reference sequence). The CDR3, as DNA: TGTGCCAGTAGTATAGAATCGGGACAAACCTACGAGCAGTACTTC. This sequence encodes CASSIESGQTYEQYF.

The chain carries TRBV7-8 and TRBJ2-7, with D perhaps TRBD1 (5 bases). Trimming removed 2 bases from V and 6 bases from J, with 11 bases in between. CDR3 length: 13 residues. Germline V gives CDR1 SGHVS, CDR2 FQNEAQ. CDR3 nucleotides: TGTGCCAGCAGCTTACGGGCAGGGCTCGAGCAGTACTTC. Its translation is CASSLRAGLEQYF.

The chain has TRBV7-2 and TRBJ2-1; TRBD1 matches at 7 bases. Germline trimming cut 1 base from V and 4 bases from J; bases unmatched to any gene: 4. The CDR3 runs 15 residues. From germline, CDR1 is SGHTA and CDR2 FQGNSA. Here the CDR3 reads CASSLEGQRYNEQFF. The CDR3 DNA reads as TGTGCCAGCAGCTTAGAGGGACAGAGGTACAATGAGCAGTTCTTC.

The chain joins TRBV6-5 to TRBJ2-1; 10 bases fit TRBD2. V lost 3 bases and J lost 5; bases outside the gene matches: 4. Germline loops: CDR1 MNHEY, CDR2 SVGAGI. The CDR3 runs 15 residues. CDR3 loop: CASSYSGGPHNEQFF. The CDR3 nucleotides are TGTGCCAGCAGTTATAGCGGGGGGCCCCACAATGAGCAGTTCTTC.

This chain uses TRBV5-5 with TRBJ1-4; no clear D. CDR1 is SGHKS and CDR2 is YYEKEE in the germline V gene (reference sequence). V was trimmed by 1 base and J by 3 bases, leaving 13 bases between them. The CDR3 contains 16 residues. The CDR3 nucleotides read TGTGCCAGCAGCTTGATTGGGGAGGGATCTAATGAAAAACTGTTTTTT. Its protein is CASSLIGEGSNEKLFF.

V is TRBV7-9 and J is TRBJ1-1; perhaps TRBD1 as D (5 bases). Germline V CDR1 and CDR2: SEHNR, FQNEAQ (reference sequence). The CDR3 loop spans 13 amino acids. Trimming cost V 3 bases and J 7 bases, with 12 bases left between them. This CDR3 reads CASSLGQGGEAFF. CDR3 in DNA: TGTGCCAGCAGCTTGGGCCAGGGCGGTGAAGCTTTCTTT.

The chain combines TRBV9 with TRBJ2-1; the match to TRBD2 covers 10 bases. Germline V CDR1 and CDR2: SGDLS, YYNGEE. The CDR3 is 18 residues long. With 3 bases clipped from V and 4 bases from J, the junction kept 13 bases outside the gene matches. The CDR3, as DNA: TGTGCCAGCAGCGGCCCAACCGTTAGCGGGGGGTATTACAATGAGCAGTTCTTC. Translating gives CASSGPTVSGGYYNEQFF.

The CDR3 is CASSHPPGGNTDTQYF. Here the CDR3 DNA reads TGTGCCAGCAGCCATCCCCCGGGGGGGAACACAGATACGCAGTATTTT. V is TRBV4-2 and J is TRBJ2-3; TRBD2 aligns across 8 bases. The germline CDR1 and CDR2 sequences are LGHNA and YNFKEQ. The CDR3 loop spans 16 amino acids. J was trimmed by 2 bases and V by 3 bases; bases with no gene match: 7.

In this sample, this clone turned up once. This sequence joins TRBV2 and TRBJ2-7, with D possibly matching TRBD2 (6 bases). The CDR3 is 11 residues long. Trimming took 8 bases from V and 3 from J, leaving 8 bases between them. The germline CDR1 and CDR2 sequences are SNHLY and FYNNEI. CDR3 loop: CASRLVYEQYF. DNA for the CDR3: TGTGCCAGCCGACTAGTCTACGAGCAGTACTTC. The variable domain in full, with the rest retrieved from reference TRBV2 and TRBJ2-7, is EPEVTQTPSHQVTQMGQEVILRCVPISNHLYFYWYRQILGQKVEFLVSFYNNEISEKSEIFDDQFSVERPDGSNFTLKIRSTKLEDSAMYFCASRLVYEQYFGPGTRLTVT.

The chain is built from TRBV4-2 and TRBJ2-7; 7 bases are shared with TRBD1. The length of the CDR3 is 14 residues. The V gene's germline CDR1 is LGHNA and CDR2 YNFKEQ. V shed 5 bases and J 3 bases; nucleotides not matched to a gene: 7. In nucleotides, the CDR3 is TGTGCCAGCAGCGAAGGGGGCTCAGGCTACGAGCAGTACTTC. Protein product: CASSEGGSGYEQYF.

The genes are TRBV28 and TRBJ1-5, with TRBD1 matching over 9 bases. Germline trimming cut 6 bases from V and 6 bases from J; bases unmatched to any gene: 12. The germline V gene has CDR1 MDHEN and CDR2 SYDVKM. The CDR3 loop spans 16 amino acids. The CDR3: CASRPLPTGGSQPQHF. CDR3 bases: TGTGCCAGCAGACCCCTCCCAACAGGGGGCAGTCAGCCCCAGCATTTT.

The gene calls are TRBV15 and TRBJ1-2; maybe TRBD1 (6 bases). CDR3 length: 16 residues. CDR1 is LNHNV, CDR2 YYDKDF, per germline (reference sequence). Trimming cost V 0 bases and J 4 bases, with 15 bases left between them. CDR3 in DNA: TGTGCCACCAGCAGAGATAGCGACGACAGGTTCTATGGCTACACCTTC. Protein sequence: CATSRDSDDRFYGYTF.